These 11 T cell receptor beta chains came from one sample sequenced in a study of response to subunit inactivated influenza vaccine. TCRdb re-derived calls from the RT-PCR reads in MiXCR, one entry per CDR3 protein. The table has around 750,000 distinct CDR3 sequences, less than 25% seen once. The sequencing here drew on PBMCs from blood, taken 5 to 6 days after vaccination. The receptors here all came from a man in his fifties who received an inactivated influenza vaccine.

The CDR3 sequence: CASSQVLQGNTGELFF. The CDR3 coding sequence is TGCGCCAGCAGCCAAGTCTTACAGGGGAACACCGGGGAGCTGTTTTTT. V is TRBV4-3 and J is TRBJ2-2; D possibly corresponds to TRBD1 (6 bases). The CDR3 extends over 16 amino acids. The germline gives CDR1 LGHNA, CDR2 YSLEER. Deletions cut 1 base from V and 1 base from J, with 10 bases between.

The chain employs TRBV9 and TRBJ2-3; TRBD2 might be the D (5 bases). The CDR3 is 14 residues long. Trimming left V 3 bases short and J 3 bases short, with 11 bases between. CDR1 and CDR2 (germline): SGDLS, YYNGEE. The CDR3 DNA reads TGTGCCAGCAGCGCGGGCGGGTGGACAGATACGCAGTATTTT. It translates to CASSAGGWTDTQYF.

Ten or more counts support this clonotype. The chain is built from TRBV6-5 and TRBJ2-2; a weak D match, TRBD2 (6 bases). Germline CDR1 is MNHEY and CDR2 is SVGAGI. The CDR3 runs to 14 residues. V was clipped by 0 bases and J by 5 bases, with 7 bases between them. The DNA for the CDR3 is TGTGCCAGCAGTTACTCGGAGGGAACCGGGGAGCTGTTTTTT. Translating it yields CASSYSEGTGELFF.

This clonotype has just a few counts. The chain uses TRBV7-9 and TRBJ1-2; 8 bases align to TRBD1. V lost 5 bases, J lost 3 bases, and 5 bases stayed unmatched. This CDR3 contains 14 residues. CDR1 SEHNR and CDR2 FQNEAQ come from the germline V gene (reference sequence). CDR3 DNA: TGTGCCAGCAGCCGACCGGGACAGGACTATGGCTACACCTTC. This gives the protein CASSRPGQDYGYTF.

This clonotype appeared a few times. The chain is built from TRBV7-2 and TRBJ1-3; D remains ambiguous. This CDR3 has 17 residues. Trimming removed 1 base at V and 0 bases at J, with 13 bases between. Germline loops: CDR1 SGHTA, CDR2 FQGNSA. CDR3: CASSLDGAVLSGNTIYF. CDR3 DNA: TGTGCCAGCAGCTTAGATGGTGCGGTGCTCTCTGGAAACACCATATATTTT.

This sequence joins TRBV29-1 and TRBJ2-7; 8 bases fit TRBD2. CDR3 length: 12 amino acids. Germline CDR1 SQVTM, CDR2 ANQGSEA. The V and J ends lost 5 bases and 3 bases, in that order; junction bases with no gene match: 3. DNA for the CDR3: TGCAGCGTTACTAGCGGAGTCTACGAGCAGTACTTC. It translates to CSVTSGVYEQYF.

The CDR3 reads CASSVGGGNTGELFF. CDR3 DNA sequence: TGTGCCAGCAGCGTAGGTGGAGGGAACACCGGGGAGCTGTTTTTT. J is TRBJ2-2 and V is TRBV9, with a tentative D call TRBD2 (5 bases). Germline CDR1 and CDR2: SGDLS and YYNGEE. The CDR3 is made up of 15 amino acids. Trimming pared 0 bases from V and 1 base from J, leaving 7 bases between. The full variable domain, completed using reference TRBV9 and TRBJ2-2, is DSGVTQTPKHLITATGQRVTLRCSPRSGDLSVYWYQQSLDQGLQFLIQYYNGEERAKGNILERFSAQQFPDLHSELNLSSLELGDSALYFCASSVGGGNTGELFFGEGSRLTVL.

The V and J genes are TRBV12-3 or TRBV12-4 and TRBJ1-1, with D tentatively TRBD1 (5 bases). The CDR3 length is 14 residues. Trimming removed 1 base at V and 6 bases at J, with 12 bases between. CDR3 protein: CASSLGAGLAEAFF. CDR3 in DNA: TGTGCCAGCAGTTTAGGGGCAGGGCTGGCTGAAGCTTTCTTT.

This chain joins TRBV30 and TRBJ1-1; D unclear. The germline gives CDR1 GTSNPN, CDR2 SVGIG (reference sequence). The CDR3 is 12 amino acids. The V end was cut by 2 bases, the J end by 1 base, with 5 bases between. The DNA for the CDR3 is TGTGCCTGGAGTCGCCCGAACACTGAAGCTTTCTTT. Amino acid sequence: CAWSRPNTEAFF.

This chain joins TRBV14 and TRBJ2-7; either TRBD1 or TRBD2 may supply D (6 bases each). Per germline, CDR1 SGHDN and CDR2 FVKESK. The CDR3 runs to 17 residues. The V end was cut by 3 bases, the J end by 2 bases, with 20 bases between. The CDR3 region has the DNA TGTGCCAGCAGCCAGTGGGAGGTGGGGGCAATGGCCTACGAGCAGTACTTC. Translating it yields CASSQWEVGAMAYEQYF.

This clonotype was seen a handful of times. This chain links TRBV5-1 with TRBJ2-3; TRBD1 might be the D (6 bases). The CDR3 is made up of 15 amino acids. The V gene lost 4 bases and the J gene lost 2 bases, with 14 bases spanning the gap. Germline CDR1 is SGHRS and CDR2 is YFSETQ. This CDR3 is CASSPMTGSTDTQYF. The CDR3 DNA sequence: TGCGCCAGCAGCCCTATGACAGGATCCACAGATACGCAGTATTTT.